This T cell receptor (beta chain) was obtained from a study of blood T cells in healthy people across ages. The CDR3 runs 14 residues. V was cut by 2 bases and J by 10 bases, with 12 bases left in between. Germline CDR1 is MGHDK and CDR2 is SYGVNS. The use of a sample-barcoded 5' primer and a J-beta primer mix characterized a second PCR of about 7 to 12 cycles. Via MiXCR, TCRdb re-called the 5' RACE reads, giving one row per CDR3 protein. The sample carries hundreds of thousands of distinct CDR3 sequences, 44% recorded once. This sequence was found in a man in his fifties or sixties in good health. The sample consisted of blood. This sequence joins TRBV25-1 and TRBJ1-6; D is unresolved. CDR3 in DNA: TGTGCCAGCAGTGAAGCGCGAGATCACTCACCCCTCCACTTT. It is translated as CASSEARDHSPLHF.